This TCR beta chain was profiled in a study of shared clonotypes between healthy human individuals. General study findings and limits: Despite large depth, rarefaction showed incomplete sorted-subset sequencing. Only a few donors were included, so the genetic and exposure-history diversity represented was limited.

In regard to this clone: As yet, its antigen is unknown. Distinct nucleotide sequences in the sample also encode this CDR3.

Naive CD8 isolation took CD45RO-negative cells positively selected for CCR7 and excluded terminally differentiated effector memory CD45RA+ cells. There were only Caucasian adults among the donors, and all lived in Nashville, Tennessee. The material for each subset, its genomic DNA, was split evenly across several immunoSEQ plates. Assay: immunoSEQ multiplex PCR; the TCRdb copy retains only in-frame clones and omits some. The table lists about 2,200,000 clones, 85% to 95% of them singletons, with more than 1.5% in the top ten. Germline CDR1 and CDR2: LNHDA and SQIVND (reference sequence). V lost 4 bases and J lost 0; bases outside the gene matches: 3. The CDR3 has 15 amino acids.

Specimen: naive CD8+ T cells from PBMCs. This receptor was taken from a man aged 18-30 years in good health. Some clones in this sample may be carry-over from other donors' samples. The chain joins TRBV19 to TRBJ1-5; 7 positions match TRBD1. The CDR3 DNA is TGTGCCAGTAGTACGGGACAGTATAGCAATCAGCCCCAGCATTTT. Its protein is CASSTGQYSNQPQHF.